These T cell receptor beta chains were read from a single sample in a study of cytomegalovirus exposure and HLA in healthy donors. Profiled with immunoSEQ multiplex PCR; TCRdb holds only in-frame clones, not every one. Recorded for this sample: about 200,000 clones. Sequenced input: PBMCs. The receptor source for this set is a girl aged 2 to 9 in good health and CMV-seropositive. The CDR3 runs from the conserved cysteine through the conserved F or W. The D gene is left open where the match is weak.

CDR3 length | J gene | D gene | V gene | CDR3 DNA | CDR3 protein
14 | TRBJ1-5 | . | TRBV5-1 | TGCGCCAGCAGGACAGCACCAGACAATCAGCCCCAGCATTTT | CASRTAPDNQPQHF
17 | TRBJ2-7 | . | TRBV5-1 | TGCGCCAGCAGCGCATCTGGGGTTAATGGGGCGGACTACGAGCAGTACTTC | CASSASGVNGADYEQYF
15 | TRBJ1-5 | . | TRBV2 | TGTGCCAGCAGTCCCACAGGTATGAGCAATCAGCCCCAGCATTTT | CASSPTGMSNQPQHF
12 | TRBJ2-7 | TRBD1 | TRBV12-5 | TGTGCTAGTGGTTTGGGACAGGGCGAGCAGTACTTC | CASGLGQGEQYF
15 | TRBJ1-2 | TRBD1 | TRBV7-8 | TGTGCCAGCAGCCTCCAGGGACAGAGCTACTATGGCTACACCTTC | CASSLQGQSYYGYTF
15 | TRBJ1-5 | TRBD1 | TRBV7-9 | TGTGCCAGCAGCCCCGGGGGGACAGGGAGACAGCCCCAGCATTTT | CASSPGGTGRQPQHF
15 | TRBJ1-1 | TRBD1 | TRBV6-5 | TGTGCCAGCAGTACGGGACAGGGAGGCCTCACTGAAGCTTTCTTT | CASSTGQGGLTEAFF
15 | TRBJ1-4 | . | TRBV25-1 | TGTGCCAGCAGTGAAGGGGGCAGGGACGCTGAAAAACTGTTTTTT | CASSEGGRDAEKLFF
16 | TRBJ2-1 | TRBD2 | TRBV30 | TGTGCCTGGACTGAAGGCGGGAGGGCGTCCTACAATGAGCAGTTCTTC | CAWTEGGRASYNEQFF
14 | TRBJ2-1 | TRBD1 | TRBV19 | TGTGCCAGTGGAACCCGACAGGGGTTCCATGAGCAGTTCTTC | CASGTRQGFHEQFF
17 | TRBJ2-4 | . | TRBV28 | TGTGCCAGCAGTTCCATTTGGAGCGCTGTAGCCAAAAACATTCAGTACTTC | CASSSIWSAVAKNIQYF
16 | TRBJ2-1 | TRBD2 | TRBV10-1 | TGCGCCAGCAGTGAAGGACTAGCGGGCTCGGGGAATGAGCAGTTCTTC | CASSEGLAGSGNEQFF
16 | TRBJ2-1 | TRBD2 | TRBV7-3 | TGTGCCAGCAGCTTGTTGGGCGGGAGGAAGGACAATGAGCAGTTCTTC | CASSLLGGRKDNEQFF
15 | TRBJ1-5 | TRBD1 | TRBV19 | TGTGCCAGTAGTATCCCGGGACAGGGGAATCAGCCCCAGCATTTT | CASSIPGQGNQPQHF
15 | TRBJ1-5 | TRBD1 | TRBV10-2 | TGCGCCAGCAGACCCACAGGGGGCGCGGGCCAGCCCCAGCATTTT | CASRPTGGAGQPQHF
14 | TRBJ2-5 | . | TRBV10-3 | TGTGCCATCAGCTCGACAGTCCAACAAGAGACCCAGTACTTC | CAISSTVQQETQYF
14 | TRBJ1-5 | . | TRBV19 | TGTGCCAGTAGTCCGGGTAATAGCAATCAGCCCCAGCATTTT | CASSPGNSNQPQHF
14 | TRBJ2-7 | TRBD1 | TRBV10-2 | TGCGCCAGCAGATACAGGGGGTTTGGCTCCGAGCAGTACTTC | CASRYRGFGSEQYF
15 | TRBJ2-3 | . | TRBV5-1 | TGCGCCAGCAGCTTGGAGAGGGAAAGCACAGATACGCAGTATTTT | CASSLERESTDTQYF
13 | TRBJ2-7 | . | TRBV18 | TGTGCCAGCTCACCAGGGGGCCGGGACGAGCAGTACTTC | CASSPGGRDEQYF
14 | TRBJ2-2 | . | TRBV6-1 | TGTGCCAGCAGTGAACTACCCCACACCGGGGAGCTGTTTTTT | CASSELPHTGELFF
13 | TRBJ2-5 | . | TRBV27 | TGTGCCAGCAGTTTAAGGGGGTTGGAGACCCAGTACTTC | CASSLRGLETQYF
14 | TRBJ2-3 | TRBD2 | TRBV5-4 | TGTGCCAGCAGCAGGGGACTAGGCACAGATACGCAGTATTTT | CASSRGLGTDTQYF
14 | TRBJ2-5 | TRBD2 | TRBV5-4 | TGTGCCAGCAGTATAGCGGGAGGCCTAGAGACCCAGTACTTC | CASSIAGGLETQYF
13 | TRBJ1-1 | . | TRBV9 | TGTGCCAGCAGCGGAGGCAGGGACACTGAAGCTTTCTTT | CASSGGRDTEAFF
17 | TRBJ1-2 | TRBD1 | TRBV29-1 | TGCAGCGTCCATCCGATAATGGGGACAGGGGGATCGGATGGCTACACCTTC | CSVHPIMGTGGSDGYTF
15 | TRBJ2-3 | . | TRBV5-4 | TGTGCCAGCAGCTTTCTCGGGAGAAACACAGATACGCAGTATTTT | CASSFLGRNTDTQYF
12 | TRBJ2-7 | . | TRBV28 | TGTGCCAGCAGTTTATCTTCCTACGAGCAGTACTTC | CASSLSSYEQYF
13 | TRBJ2-3 | . | TRBV6-1 | TGTGCCAGCAGTGACAGGGGAACAGATACGCAGTATTTT | CASSDRGTDTQYF
15 | TRBJ2-7 | . | TRBV6-5 | TGTGCCAGCAGTTACTTACCAGACAACTCCTACGAGCAGTACTTC | CASSYLPDNSYEQYF
14 | TRBJ2-1 | . | TRBV28 | TGTGCCAGCAGCGGGAGAAGCGGGTGGAATGAGCAGTTCTTC | CASSGRSGWNEQFF
13 | TRBJ2-4 | TRBD2 | TRBV6-5 | TGTGCCAGCAGAGTCGGGACTACTAACATTCAGTACTTC | CASRVGTTNIQYF
14 | TRBJ2-1 | . | TRBV5-1 | TGCGCCAGCAGGGATTGGAGGGACAGTCTGTATCGGTTCTTC | CASRDWRDSLYRFF
13 | TRBJ2-1 | . | TRBV9 | TGTGCCAGCAGCGTATCCACCTACAATGAGCAGTTCTTC | CASSVSTYNEQFF
15 | TRBJ2-5 | TRBD1 | TRBV5-1 | TGCGCCAGCAGCTTGGGACAGGGGGCAGGGGAGACCCAGTACTTC | CASSLGQGAGETQYF
15 | TRBJ1-4 | . | TRBV28 | TGTGCCAGCAGTTTAGTGGCAGGGGCGGAGGAAAAACTGTTTTTT | CASSLVAGAEEKLFF
14 | TRBJ2-7 | TRBD1 | TRBV5-4 | TGTGCCAGCAGCTCCGGACAGGACCTCTACGAGCAGTACTTC | CASSSGQDLYEQYF
13 | TRBJ2-7 | . | TRBV19 | TGTGCCAGTAGTATCGGGGGCTCCTACGAGCAGTACTTC | CASSIGGSYEQYF
14 | TRBJ1-3 | . | TRBV4-2 | TGTGCCAGCAGCCAAGTAGGGGCTGGAAACACCATATATTTT | CASSQVGAGNTIYF
14 | TRBJ2-1 | TRBD2 | TRBV5-4 | TGTGCCAGCAGCTTGGGAGGGAGGGCCGATGAGCAGTTCTTC | CASSLGGRADEQFF
16 | TRBJ1-5 | . | TRBV27 | TGTGCCAGCAGTTTAGGGGGCCACGCCGCCTATCAGCCCCAGCATTTT | CASSLGGHAAYQPQHF
13 | TRBJ1-6 | . | TRBV6-1 | TGTGCCAGCATCGAATTAAGGGGATCACCCCTCCACTTT | CASIELRGSPLHF
13 | TRBJ1-2 | . | TRBV28 | TGTGCCAGCAGGGGAACAACAGGGCTAGGCTACACCTTC | CASRGTTGLGYTF
19 | TRBJ1-4 | . | TRBV6-1 | TGTGCCAGCAGTGAACACAGGGTTAGCATCCTCGAAACTAATGAAAAACTGTTTTTT | CASSEHRVSILETNEKLFF
16 | TRBJ2-7 | TRBD2 | TRBV7-2 | TGTGCCAGCAGCCCAAGCAGCGGGATGAGCTCCTACGAGCAGTACTTC | CASSPSSGMSSYEQYF